This passage covers 14 T cell receptor beta chains from one sample sequenced in a study of T cells in Graves' hyperthyroidism and ophthalmopathy. Amplified regions were TCR beta CDR3 sequences from RNA transcripts. The TCR CDR3 was amplified in a first-round RT-PCR using the HTBI primer set. A single record per CDR3 protein comes from TCRdb applying MiXCR to the multiplex PCR reads. The table has around 660,000 distinct CDR3 sequences, over 40% seen once; the top ten hold about 7.7%. Material: peripheral blood or thyroid tissue (not recorded which). The receptors derive from an adult man with Graves' disease, either hyperthyroidism or ophthalmopathy (not recorded which).

Concerning this clonotype: One end of the junction is discordant with germline, which a read error may explain. This sequence joins TRBV7-9 and TRBJ2-7; unclear D gene. Germline V gives CDR1 SEHNR, CDR2 FQNEAQ (reference sequence). The CDR3 has 14 amino acids. The DNA for the CDR3 is TGTGCCAGCAGCTCGCACGACGTCTCCTACGAGCAGTGCTTC. This gives the protein CASSSHDVSYEQCF.

This clonotype was counted only a few times. The V call is TRBV7-9, the J call TRBJ2-7, with D unresolved. The CDR3 is 14 amino acids. Trimming pared 3 bases from V and 1 base from J, leaving 10 bases between. Germline values: CDR1 SEHNR, CDR2 FQNEAQ (reference sequence). CDR3 nucleotide sequence: TGTGCCAGCAGCTTGGTGGCCAGATCCTACGAGCAGTACTTC. It yields the protein CASSLVARSYEQYF.

V gene TRBV5-1 combines with J gene TRBJ2-7; 10 nucleotides line up with TRBD2. The CDR3 consists of 15 residues. V gave up 4 bases and J gave up 2 bases; unmatched junction bases: 6. Germline V gene lookup returns CDR1 SGHRS and CDR2 YFSETQ. The CDR3 loop is CASSIGLAETYEQYF. As DNA, the CDR3 is TGCGCCAGCAGCATTGGACTAGCGGAAACCTACGAGCAGTACTTC.

The V gene is TRBV11-1, the J gene TRBJ2-5; 12 nucleotides match TRBD2. The CDR3 spans 15 residues. The germline V gene encodes CDR1 SGHAT and CDR2 FQDESV (reference sequence). The V segment lost 5 bases and the J segment 4 bases; nucleotides outside the gene matches: 5. The CDR3 DNA reads TGTGCCAGCAGCCCGACTAGCGGGAGCGGAGAGACCCAGTACTTC. Protein: CASSPTSGSGETQYF.

This clonotype has ten or more counts. The chain combines TRBV7-8 with TRBJ2-7, with 8 bases that match TRBD2. CDR3 length: 15 amino acids. The J segment lost 4 bases and the V segment lost 2 bases, leaving 7 bases of the junction unmatched. Germline V lookup: CDR1 SGHVS, CDR2 FQNEAQ. CDR3 amino acids: CASSLPAGEVYEQYF. For the CDR3, the DNA is TGTGCCAGCAGCTTACCAGCGGGAGAAGTATACGAGCAGTACTTC.

This clonotype came up many times. The rearrangement links TRBV29-1 to TRBJ2-2; 9 nucleotides match TRBD2. The V gene's germline CDR1 is SQVTM and CDR2 ANQGSEA. The J segment lost 1 base and the V segment lost 6 bases, leaving 6 bases of the junction unmatched. This CDR3 is built from 15 residues. The CDR3 DNA reads TGCAGCGTCCATATGACTAGCGGGAACACCGGGGAGCTGTTTTTT. It is translated as CSVHMTSGNTGELFF.

This chain links TRBV2 with TRBJ2-2; D is perhaps TRBD2 (7 bases). CDR1 and CDR2 (germline): SNHLY, FYNNEI. Trimming removed 6 bases from V and 6 bases from J, with 14 bases in between. The CDR3 contains 14 residues. CDR3 protein: CASSHGGGAGELFF. CDR3 nucleotide sequence: TGTGCCAGCAGCCACGGAGGGGGGGCCGGGGAGCTGTTTTTT.

The chain links TRBV7-8 to TRBJ1-1; D is undetermined. The CDR3 has 15 amino acids. The ends were cut back, 5 bases at V and 3 bases at J, with 16 bases in the middle. Germline values: CDR1 SGHVS, CDR2 FQNEAQ. This chain's CDR3 is CASSPRPRIDTEAFF. CDR3 DNA sequence: TGTGCCAGCAGCCCTCGACCGAGAATAGACACTGAAGCTTTCTTT.

This chain uses TRBV5-1 with TRBJ2-7, with D perhaps TRBD2 (6 bases). The CDR3 is 14 residues long. Trimming cost V 4 bases and J 0 bases, with 11 bases left between them. The germline V gene has CDR1 SGHRS and CDR2 YFSETQ. The CDR3 is CASSPLATSYEQYF. The CDR3 DNA is TGCGCCAGCAGCCCCCTAGCGACCTCCTACGAGCAGTACTTC. Based on the CDR3 plus reference TRBV5-1 and TRBJ2-7, the full variable domain is KAGVTQTPRYLIKTRGQQVTLSCSPISGHRSVSWYQQTPGQGLQFLFEYFSETQRNKGNFPGRFSGRQFSNSRSEMNVSTLELGDSALYLCASSPLATSYEQYFGPGTRLTVT.

The rearrangement joins TRBV25-1 to TRBJ1-6; TRBD1 aligns across 8 bases. From germline, CDR1 is MGHDK and CDR2 SYGVNS. The CDR3 loop spans 15 amino acids. V gave up 6 bases and J gave up 6 bases; unmatched junction bases: 7. The CDR3 here is CASRFDRGANSPLHF. CDR3 sequence (DNA): TGTGCCAGCAGATTCGACAGGGGCGCTAATTCACCCCTCCACTTT.

As regards this clonotype: A much larger clone is a single base away; this may be a read error. The V and J genes are TRBV2 and TRBJ2-2, with D perhaps TRBD1 or TRBD2 (5 bases each). Trimming stripped 8 bases from V and 4 bases from J, with 11 bases between. This CDR3 has 13 residues. Germline CDR1 SNHLY, CDR2 FYNNEI. CDR3: CASGGRTTGELFF. In DNA, the CDR3 is TGTGCCAGCGGGGGACGGACCACCGGGGAGCTGTTTTTT.

This chain uses TRBV20-1 with TRBJ2-5; TRBD2 might be the D (6 bases). The germline V gene has CDR1 DFQATT and CDR2 SNEGSKA (reference sequence). Trimming took 1 base from V and 5 from J, leaving 14 bases between them. The CDR3 covers 14 residues. The CDR3 here is CSARVPGGVETQYF. For the CDR3, the DNA is TGCAGTGCTAGAGTTCCCGGGGGTGTGGAGACCCAGTACTTC.

The sample holds a few counts of this clonotype. The chain has TRBV5-6 and TRBJ1-5; 7 bases agree with TRBD1. Germline V CDR1 and CDR2: SGHDT, YYEEEE. Unmatched junction bases numbered 3, after V lost 0 bases and J lost 6 bases. The CDR3 has 14 amino acids. In DNA, the CDR3 is TGTGCCAGCAGCTTGGAGGGGGCCGTTCAGCCCCAGCATTTT. Its protein is CASSLEGAVQPQHF.

The genes are TRBV27 and TRBJ1-5; a weak D match, TRBD1 (5 bases). Germline CDR1 is MNHEY and CDR2 is SMNVEV (reference sequence). Trimming removed 6 bases at V and 5 bases at J, with 17 bases between. The CDR3 runs 15 residues. CDR3 residues: CASRWGRGLDQPQHF. In nucleotides, the CDR3 is TGTGCCAGCAGGTGGGGACGGGGCCTCGATCAGCCCCAGCATTTT.